This TCR beta chain was recovered during a study of CD8 T cells in ankylosing spondylitis. Quantitative barcoded 5'-RACE was used to prepare TCR beta libraries. TCRdb redid the calling of the 5' RACE reads with MiXCR, one entry per CDR3 protein. The sample has hundreds of thousands of distinct CDR3 sequences, about an eighth seen once. General study findings and limits: A TCR beta motif of fewer than ten highly homologous variants seemed to mark ankylosing spondylitis blood. As for the disease-linked clones, they showed a CD8+ phenotype and occurred at relatively low frequencies in peripheral blood.

Trimming took 1 base from V and 6 from J; bases not matched to a gene: 5. The CDR3 contains 14 residues. From germline, CDR1 is DFQATT and CDR2 SNEGSKA (reference sequence). This clonotype was seen a handful of times. Its antigen is unidentified. The sequenced sample consisted of blood, either unsorted or a sorted T cell fraction (not recorded which). This chain connects TRBV20-1 to TRBJ2-1, with 8 nucleotides matching TRBD2. This sequence originates from a male donor with ankylosing spondylitis. CDR3 residues: CSARGGSGINEQFF. The CDR3 DNA sequence: TGCAGTGCTAGAGGCGGTAGCGGGATCAATGAGCAGTTCTTC.